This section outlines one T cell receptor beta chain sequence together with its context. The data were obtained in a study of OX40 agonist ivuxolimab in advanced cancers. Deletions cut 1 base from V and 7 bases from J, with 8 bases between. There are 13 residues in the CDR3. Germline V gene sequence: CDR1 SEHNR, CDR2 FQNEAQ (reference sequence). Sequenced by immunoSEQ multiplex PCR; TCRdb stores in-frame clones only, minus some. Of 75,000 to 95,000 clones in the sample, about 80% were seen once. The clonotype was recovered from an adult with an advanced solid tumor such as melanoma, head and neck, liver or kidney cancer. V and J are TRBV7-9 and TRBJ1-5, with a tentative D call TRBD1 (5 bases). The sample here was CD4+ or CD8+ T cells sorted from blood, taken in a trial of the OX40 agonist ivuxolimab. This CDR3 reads CASSLDRTQPQHF. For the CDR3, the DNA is TGTGCCAGCAGCTTAGACAGGACCCAGCCCCAGCATTTT. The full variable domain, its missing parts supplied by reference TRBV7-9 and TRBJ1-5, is DTGVSQNPRHKITKRGQNVTFRCDPISEHNRLYWYRQTLGQGPEFLTYFQNEAQLEKSRLLSDRFSAERPKGSFSTLEIQRTEQGDSAMYLCASSLDRTQPQHFGDGTRLSIL.